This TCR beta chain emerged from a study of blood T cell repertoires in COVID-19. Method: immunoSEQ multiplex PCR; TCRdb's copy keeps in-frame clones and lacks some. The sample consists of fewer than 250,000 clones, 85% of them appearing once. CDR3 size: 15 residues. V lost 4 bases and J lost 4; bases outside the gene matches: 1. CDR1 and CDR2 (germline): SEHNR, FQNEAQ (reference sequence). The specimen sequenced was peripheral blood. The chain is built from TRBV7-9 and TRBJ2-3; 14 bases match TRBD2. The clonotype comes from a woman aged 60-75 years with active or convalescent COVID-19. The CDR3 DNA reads TGTGCCAGCAGCTGGACTAGCGGGGGGTCAGATACGCAGTATTTT. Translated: CASSWTSGGSDTQYF.